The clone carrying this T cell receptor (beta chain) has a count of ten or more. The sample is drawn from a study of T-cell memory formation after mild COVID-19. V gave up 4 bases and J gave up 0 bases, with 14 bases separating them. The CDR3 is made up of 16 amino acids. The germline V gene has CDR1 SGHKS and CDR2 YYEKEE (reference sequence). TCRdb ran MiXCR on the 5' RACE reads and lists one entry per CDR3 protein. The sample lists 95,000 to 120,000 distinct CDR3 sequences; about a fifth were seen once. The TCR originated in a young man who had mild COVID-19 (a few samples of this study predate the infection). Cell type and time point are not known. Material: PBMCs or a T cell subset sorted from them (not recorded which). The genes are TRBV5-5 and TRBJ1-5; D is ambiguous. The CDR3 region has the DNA TGTGCCAGCAGCCTTGAGGATCAGGTTAGCAATCAGCCCCAGCATTTT. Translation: CASSLEDQVSNQPQHF.